The T cell receptor beta chain under discussion was sequenced for a study of cytomegalovirus exposure and HLA in healthy donors. As regards this clone: Its antigen remains unidentified.

Germline CDR1 MDHEN, CDR2 SYDVKM. This CDR3 has 15 amino acids. After removal of 3 bases from V and 6 bases from J, the junction contained 5 bases not matched to a gene. PCR amplification relied on 60 Vbeta primers (plus 13 Jbeta primers). Authors' analysis steps: Among the unique TCR beta chains that a later analysis counted, some 73 million in all, roughly 10 million were shared. Here immunoSEQ multiplex PCR was the method, and the copy in TCRdb shows in-frame clones only, minus some. V and J calls and clone size are given by that table; D and trimming were obtained from the DNA. Among fewer than 150,000 clones listed, approximately 71% were seen once. Overall study findings and caveats: The authors judged a highly shared variant cluster likely a sequencing artifact.

This clonotype was obtained from a woman aged 45-59 years in good health and CMV-seronegative. This sequence joins TRBV28 and TRBJ1-5, with TRBD1 identical over 10 bases. The source material was PBMCs. The CDR3 reads CASSLAGQGVQPQHF. CDR3 nucleotides: TGTGCCAGCAGTTTGGCCGGACAGGGGGTTCAGCCCCAGCATTTT.